This T cell receptor beta chain originates from a study of CD8+ T cells in alopecia areata. Study background: Treated patients took oral tofacitinib at 5 to 10 mg twice daily. Percentage of affected scalp area was the basis on which treated patients' severity was scored. Findings of the study overall: Many expanded lesional clones persisted in scalp and blood during tofacitinib. Clonality in lesional scalp, especially alopecia totalis/universalis, exceeded that of normal scalp.

The V end lost 5 bases, the J end lost 1 base, and 9 bases lay between the germline ends. CDR1 and CDR2 from the germline V gene are SQVTM and ANQGSEA. The CDR3 consists of 13 residues. Treatment: oral pan-JAK inhibitor, 5-10 mg twice daily. The authors extracted RNA and reverse transcribed it into cDNA as the sequencing template. Generated by immunoSEQ multiplex PCR, the TCRdb table keeps only in-frame clones and is missing some. This sample carries around 160,000 clones, around 59% of them seen once, and the ten largest clones take approximately 15%. This clone has only one observation. The antigen remains unidentified.

The V call is TRBV29-1, the J call TRBJ1-5; the D is unclear. Sequencing used CD4+ T cells sorted from blood, obtained at week 24, from a patient treated with tofacitinib. The clonotype comes from a human donor with alopecia areata. The CDR3 loop reads CSVLVRSNQPQHF. The CDR3 DNA reads TGCAGCGTTTTGGTCCGGAGCAATCAGCCCCAGCATTTT.